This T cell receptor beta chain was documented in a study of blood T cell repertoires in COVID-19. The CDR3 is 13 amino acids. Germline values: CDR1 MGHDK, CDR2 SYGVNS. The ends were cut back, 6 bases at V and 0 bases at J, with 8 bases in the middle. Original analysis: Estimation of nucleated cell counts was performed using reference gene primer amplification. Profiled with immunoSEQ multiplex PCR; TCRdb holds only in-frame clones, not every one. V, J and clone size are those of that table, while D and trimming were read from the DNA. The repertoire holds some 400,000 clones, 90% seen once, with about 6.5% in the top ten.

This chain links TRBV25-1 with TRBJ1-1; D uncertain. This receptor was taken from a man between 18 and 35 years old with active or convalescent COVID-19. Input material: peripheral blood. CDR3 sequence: CASRTSMNTEAFF. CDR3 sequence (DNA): TGTGCCAGCAGGACTTCCATGAACACTGAAGCTTTCTTT.